This TCR beta chain comes out of a study of blood T cell repertoires in COVID-19. Study information: The cDNA or gDNA used as material had been derived from T cells, B-cell-depleted T cells, or PBMCs.

Categorization into cohorts depended on clinical history that participants reported. The CDR3 loop spans 14 amino acids. V gave up 6 bases and J gave up 4 bases; unmatched junction bases: 2. Germline lookup yields CDR1 SGHTA and CDR2 FQGTGA. Original methodology: From reference gene primer amplification, estimates of nucleated cell counts were derived. Assay used: immunoSEQ multiplex PCR; TCRdb lists only in-frame clones, some missing. That table furnishes V, J and clone size, whereas the DNA furnished D and trimming. The top ten clones hold roughly 5% of a sample with about 300,000 clones, around nine tenths of them seen once.

The sequence was obtained from a man between 60 and 70 years old who had recovered from COVID-19. Specimen: PBMCs or T cells enriched from blood (not recorded which). The rearrangement links TRBV7-3 to TRBJ2-3; 12 bases line up with TRBD2. The CDR3 nucleotides read TGTGCCAGCAGACTAGCGGGAGGTCCAGATACGCAGTATTTT. Its protein is CASRLAGGPDTQYF.